Below are 14 T cell receptor beta chains sequenced from a single sample in a study of CD8 T cells in ankylosing spondylitis. TCRdb re-called the 5' RACE reads through MiXCR, storing one row per CDR3 protein. The sample gives 300,000 to 350,000 distinct CDR3 sequences, under 14% of which show up once; about 10% is in the top ten. Sample: blood, either unsorted or a sorted T cell fraction (not recorded which). The receptors were sampled from a female donor with ankylosing spondylitis or in good health (not recorded which).

In this sample, this clonotype turned up once. The chain combines TRBV19 with TRBJ1-5; D is possibly TRBD1 (6 bases). Trimming removed 7 bases at V and 2 bases at J, with 15 bases between. Germline V lookup: CDR1 LNHDA, CDR2 SQIVND (reference sequence). CDR3 size: 15 residues. The CDR3 is CASILGGAGNQPQHF. The CDR3 nucleotides are TGTGCCAGTATTTTGGGGGGCGCGGGCAATCAGCCCCAGCATTTT.

Details on this clonotype: A much bigger clone sits one base away, suggesting this may be a read error. The V call is TRBV10-3, the J call TRBJ2-5; either TRBD1 or TRBD2 may supply D (5 bases each). Germline CDR1 ENHRY, CDR2 SYGVKD. The CDR3 contains 15 residues. This CDR3 is CAIGGGGGKKETRYF. DNA of the CDR3: TGTGCCATCGGCGGAGGTGGGGGTAAAAAAGAGACCCGGTACTTC.

The chain joins TRBV6-5 to TRBJ2-2; perhaps TRBD1 as D (6 bases). Looked up from germline, CDR1 is MNHEY and CDR2 is SVGAGI. The V end was cut by 2 bases, the J end by 4 bases, with 11 bases between. This CDR3 region has 15 residues. The CDR3 spells CASSYGTSGTGELFF. Written as DNA, the CDR3 is TGTGCCAGCAGTTACGGGACATCGGGCACCGGGGAGCTGTTTTTT.

This rearrangement joins TRBV3-1 to TRBJ2-1; D ambiguous. V was clipped by 0 bases and J by 4 bases, with 7 bases between them. The germline gives CDR1 LGHDT, CDR2 YNNKEL (reference sequence). This CDR3 contains 14 residues. The CDR3 loop is CASSQEVSYNEQFF. For the CDR3, the DNA is TGTGCCAGCAGCCAAGAGGTCTCATACAATGAGCAGTTCTTC.

This clonotype was seen ten or more times. V usage is TRBV11-2 and J usage is TRBJ2-7; 7 nucleotides agree with TRBD2. Germline CDR1 and CDR2: SGHAT and FQNNGV. Trimming at V came to 2 bases and at J to 6 bases, leaving 10 bases not matched to a gene. The length of the CDR3 is 15 residues. The CDR3 sequence: CASSLLWGEGSEQYF. The CDR3 region has the DNA TGTGCCAGCAGCTTATTATGGGGGGAGGGTAGCGAGCAGTACTTC.

This clonotype was counted many times. The chain couples TRBV6-5 to TRBJ1-6; 9 bases are shared with TRBD1. Germline CDR1 MNHEY, CDR2 SVGAGI. There are 18 residues in the CDR3. Trimming took 4 bases from V and 3 from J; bases not matched to a gene: 10. CDR3 in amino acids: CASSFDRGAQRYNSPLHF. CDR3 in DNA: TGTGCCAGCAGTTTCGACAGGGGGGCCCAACGCTATAATTCACCCCTCCACTTT.

This clonotype has ten or more counts. The chain carries TRBV5-1 and TRBJ2-1; the match to TRBD2 covers 13 bases. Germline CDR1 is SGHRS and CDR2 is YFSETQ. CDR3 size: 18 residues. The trim removed 4 bases at V and 6 bases at J, leaving 13 bases unmatched. For the CDR3, the DNA is TGCGCCAGCAGCCCGGGACTAGCGGGATCATCCCCCCCCAATGAGCAGTTCTTC. This translates into CASSPGLAGSSPPNEQFF. The entire variable domain, with the rest obtained from reference TRBV5-1 and TRBJ2-1, is as follows: KAGVTQTPRYLIKTRGQQVTLSCSPISGHRSVSWYQQTPGQGLQFLFEYFSETQRNKGNFPGRFSGRQFSNSRSEMNVSTLELGDSALYLCASSPGLAGSSPPNEQFFGPGTRLTVL.

The chain carries TRBV27 and TRBJ2-5, with a weak D call TRBD2 (6 bases). Germline assignment: CDR1 MNHEY and CDR2 SMNVEV (reference sequence). The germline V and J ends were trimmed by 9 bases and 8 bases, with 22 bases remaining between them. This CDR3 spans 14 amino acids. CDR3 bases: TGTGCCAGGGGTCAGGACTACCTAAATGATACCCAGTACTTC. Its translation: CARGQDYLNDTQYF.

This clonotype came up a few times. V and J are TRBV20-1 and TRBJ1-2, with 9 positions matching TRBD1. Germline CDR1 is DFQATT and CDR2 is SNEGSKA (reference sequence). The J segment lost 3 bases and the V segment lost 0 bases, leaving 5 bases of the junction unmatched. The CDR3 extends over 15 amino acids. The CDR3 here is CSARDRDRADYGYTF. The DNA of the CDR3 is TGCAGTGCTAGAGACCGGGACAGGGCAGACTATGGCTACACCTTC.

This rearrangement joins TRBV19 to TRBJ2-3; no clear D. This CDR3 region has 12 residues. V gave up 0 bases and J gave up 4 bases, with 2 bases separating them. Germline V gives CDR1 LNHDA, CDR2 SQIVND (reference sequence). This CDR3 is CASSIEADTQYF. CDR3 DNA sequence: TGTGCCAGTAGTATAGAGGCAGATACGCAGTATTTT.

The chain employs TRBV7-2 and TRBJ1-4; no definite D call. The germline V gene encodes CDR1 SGHTA and CDR2 FQGNSA. The V end lost 6 bases, the J end lost 8 bases, and 10 bases lay between the germline ends. This CDR3 spans 12 amino acids. CDR3 sequence reads: CASSPGREKLFF. The CDR3 DNA sequence: TGTGCCAGCAGTCCCGGGCGCGAAAAACTGTTTTTT.

The chain links TRBV11-1 to TRBJ2-5; 8 bases match TRBD1. Germline V gives CDR1 SGHAT, CDR2 FQDESV (reference sequence). The CDR3 is made up of 15 amino acids. J lost 5 bases, V lost 5 bases, and 10 bases had no gene match. The CDR3 loop is CASSLRTGRKETQYF. The DNA for the CDR3 is TGTGCCAGCAGCCTTCGGACAGGGCGAAAGGAGACCCAGTACTTC.

This clonotype was recorded many times. This chain links TRBV25-1 with TRBJ2-7; D is uncertain. CDR1 and CDR2 (germline): MGHDK, SYGVNS. The CDR3 length is 11 residues. V lost 7 bases and J 6 bases, leaving 10 bases between the germline ends. CDR3 amino acids: CASKGFAEQYF. CDR3 nucleotides: TGTGCCAGCAAGGGATTCGCCGAGCAGTACTTC.

This clonotype was counted between two and nine times. The rearrangement joins TRBV5-1 to TRBJ2-7; 11 positions match TRBD2. Germline lookup yields CDR1 SGHRS and CDR2 YFSETQ. Trimming removed 5 bases from V and 1 base from J; junction bases left unmatched: 5. The CDR3 consists of 15 residues. The CDR3 loop reads CASRRTSGSSYEQYF. CDR3 coding DNA: TGCGCCAGCAGGCGAACTAGCGGGAGTTCCTACGAGCAGTACTTC.